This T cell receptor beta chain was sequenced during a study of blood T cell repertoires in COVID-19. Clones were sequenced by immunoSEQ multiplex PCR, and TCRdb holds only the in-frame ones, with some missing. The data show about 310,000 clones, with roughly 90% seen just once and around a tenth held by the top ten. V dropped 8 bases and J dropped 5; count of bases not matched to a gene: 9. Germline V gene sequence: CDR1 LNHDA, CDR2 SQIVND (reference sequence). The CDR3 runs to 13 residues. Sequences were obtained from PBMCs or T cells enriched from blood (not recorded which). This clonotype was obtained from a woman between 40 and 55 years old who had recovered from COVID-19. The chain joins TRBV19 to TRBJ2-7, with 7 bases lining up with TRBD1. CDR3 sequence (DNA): TGTGCCAGTGGGGGACAGTTCGGGAACGAGCAGTACTTC. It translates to CASGGQFGNEQYF.